This record covers a single T cell receptor (beta chain). The data originate from a study of blood T cell repertoires in COVID-19. Study-level information: Spain, Italy and the United States supplied samples that represented acute and convalescent COVID-19. Sample material is recorded as cDNA or gDNA derived from T cells, B-cell-depleted T cells, or PBMCs.

The CDR3 extends over 12 amino acids. CDR1 and CDR2 from the germline V gene are MNHEY and SVGAGI. With 6 bases removed from V and 4 bases from J, the gap between germline ends came to 7 bases. Authors' analysis steps: Amplification of reference gene primers was used by the study to estimate nucleated cell counts. Some clones are missing from TCRdb's copy, which holds only in-frame ones; the method was immunoSEQ multiplex PCR. Clone size and V and J calls were adopted from that table, with D and trimming inferred from the DNA. The data show about 59,000 clones, roughly 87% seen once. The sample comprised peripheral blood. The receptor's source is a man older than 75 in a cohort sampled during active COVID-19. The chain carries TRBV6-5 and TRBJ1-5; no reliable D call. The CDR3 here is CASRAGNQPQHF. The CDR3, as DNA: TGTGCCAGCAGAGCCGGGAATCAGCCCCAGCATTTT.